These 15 T cell receptor beta chains were sequenced from one sample in a study of PD-1 blockade in classical Hodgkin lymphoma. Profiled with immunoSEQ multiplex PCR; TCRdb holds only in-frame clones, not every one. This repertoire shows tens of thousands of clones, about three quarters found once; its top ten account for 9.8%. Time point described: cycle 4 day 1 (C4D1), after around six weeks of nivolumab. Brentuximab vedotin exposure varied, and every patient relapsed after autologous stem cell transplantation. The specimen was peripheral blood mononuclear cells (PBMCs), collected before the fourth cycle of nivolumab. These TCRs come from a human donor with classical Hodgkin lymphoma.

The chain has TRBV7-9 and TRBJ1-1; TRBD1 matches 7 bases. This CDR3 contains 13 residues. J lost 7 bases, V lost 5 bases, and 7 bases had no gene match. Germline values: CDR1 SEHNR, CDR2 FQNEAQ (reference sequence). The CDR3 DNA is TGTGCCAGCAGCCCGCGACAGGGAAATGAAGCTTTCTTT. Translating gives CASSPRQGNEAFF.

The chain is built from TRBV14 and TRBJ2-1, with D perhaps TRBD1 (6 bases). Germline assignment: CDR1 SGHDN and CDR2 FVKESK. Trimming took 1 base from V and 6 from J, leaving 13 bases between them. The CDR3 runs 15 residues. The CDR3 reads CASSQGRGSSNEQFF. The CDR3 DNA follows: TGTGCCAGCAGCCAAGGCAGGGGTTCAAGCAATGAGCAGTTCTTC.

The genes are TRBV5-8 and TRBJ1-2, with a tentative D call TRBD1 (6 bases). Per the germline V gene, CDR1 is SGHTS and CDR2 is YDEGEE. CDR3 length: 13 amino acids. The V and J ends lost 4 bases and 8 bases respectively, with 15 bases between them. CDR3 DNA: TGTGCCAGCAGCCCCGGACAGCTGACGGGCTACACCTTC. Protein: CASSPGQLTGYTF. The full variable domain, completed using reference TRBV5-8 and TRBJ1-2, is EAGVTQSPTHLIKTRGQQATLRCSPISGHTSVYWYQQALGLGLQFLLWYDEGEERNRGNFPPRFSGRQFPNYSSELNVNALELEDSALYLCASSPGQLTGYTFGSGTRLTVV.

The chain recombines TRBV2 with TRBJ2-7, with 8 positions matching TRBD2. CDR1 is SNHLY and CDR2 is FYNNEI in the germline V gene. Unmatched junction bases numbered 8, after V lost 11 bases and J lost 2 bases. There are 13 residues in the CDR3. As DNA, the CDR3 is TGTGCCTCAGCGTCGGGGGGGGCCTACGAGCAGTACTTC. Protein product: CASASGGAYEQYF.

The rearrangement links TRBV7-9 to TRBJ2-1, with D possibly TRBD1 on 5 matching bases. The CDR3 length is 12 residues. Germline CDR1 and CDR2: SEHNR and FQNEAQ (reference sequence). V lost 7 bases, J lost 9 bases, and 13 bases lay in between. The CDR3 nucleotides read TGTGCCAGCATAAGTGACAGCAGTGAGCAGTTCTTC. Protein sequence: CASISDSSEQFF.

The chain is built from TRBV7-9 and TRBJ1-5; D not certain. Trimming left V 3 bases short and J 5 bases short, with 5 bases between. Germline V gene data show CDR1 as SEHNR and CDR2 as FQNEAQ (reference sequence). CDR3 length equals 12 residues. The CDR3 sequence is CASSFPDQPQHF. The CDR3 DNA follows: TGTGCCAGCAGCTTTCCAGATCAGCCCCAGCATTTT.

The V and J genes are TRBV5-1 and TRBJ2-3; 8 nucleotides line up with TRBD1. The CDR3 runs 15 residues. J lost 5 bases, V lost 4 bases, and 9 bases had no gene match. Germline V gene data show CDR1 as SGHRS and CDR2 as YFSETQ. CDR3 amino acids: CASSPRTGWVDTQYF. The DNA for the CDR3 is TGCGCCAGCAGCCCCCGGACAGGGTGGGTAGATACGCAGTATTTT. Together with reference TRBV5-1 and TRBJ2-3, the CDR3 gives the full variable domain: KAGVTQTPRYLIKTRGQQVTLSCSPISGHRSVSWYQQTPGQGLQFLFEYFSETQRNKGNFPGRFSGRQFSNSRSEMNVSTLELGDSALYLCASSPRTGWVDTQYFGPGTRLTVL.

The chain is built from TRBV18 and TRBJ1-6; D gene unclear. This CDR3 spans 12 amino acids. V was pared by 3 bases and J by 13 bases, with 10 bases between. CDR1 KGHSH and CDR2 LQKENI come from the germline V gene. The CDR3 DNA reads TGTGCCAGCTCACCGACTGGGAGTCCCCTCCACTTT. This codes for CASSPTGSPLHF.

This clone was counted a single time. The rearrangement links TRBV5-5 to TRBJ1-5; D gene uncertain. CDR3 size: 15 residues. Germline-derived CDR1 and CDR2 are SGHKS and YYEKEE (reference sequence). The germline V and J ends were trimmed by 0 bases and 0 bases, with 7 bases remaining between them. The CDR3 reads CASSLGRYSNQPQHF. Written as DNA, the CDR3 is TGTGCCAGCAGCTTGGGTCGGTATAGCAATCAGCCCCAGCATTTT. The full variable domain, its missing parts supplied by reference TRBV5-5 and TRBJ1-5, is DAGVTQSPTHLIKTRGQQVTLRCSPISGHKSVSWYQQVLGQGPQFIFQYYEKEERGRGNFPDRFSARQFPNYSSELNVNALLLGDSALYLCASSLGRYSNQPQHFGDGTRLSIL.

V gene TRBV7-8 combines with J gene TRBJ1-3; no definite D call. The CDR3 spans 15 residues. Germline V gene data show CDR1 as SGHVS and CDR2 as FQNEAQ. Trimming stripped 3 bases from V and 0 bases from J, with 9 bases between. CDR3 amino acids: CASSLGGFSGNTIYF. Here the CDR3 DNA reads TGTGCCAGCAGCTTGGGCGGATTCTCTGGAAACACCATATATTTT.

This clone was observed a few times. The chain uses TRBV6-5 and TRBJ2-2; 11 bases are shared with TRBD1. This CDR3 is 16 amino acids long. CDR1 is MNHEY, CDR2 SVGAGI, per germline. The junction had 3 bases not matched to a gene; V was cut back by 2 bases and J by 4 bases. CDR3 amino acids: CASSYGGQGGTGELFF. For the CDR3, the DNA is TGTGCCAGCAGTTACGGGGGACAGGGGGGCACCGGGGAGCTGTTTTTT.

The rearrangement joins TRBV6-1 to TRBJ1-3; D is unclear. Germline CDR1 MNHNS, CDR2 SASEGT. The CDR3 covers 15 residues. The V end was cut by 7 bases, the J end by 0 bases, with 13 bases between. The CDR3 sequence is CASTLGASSGNTIYF. The CDR3 DNA reads as TGTGCCAGCACCCTGGGAGCGAGCTCTGGAAACACCATATATTTT.

This clone is termed large (0.1 to 1%). The chain links TRBV6-4 to TRBJ1-6, with TRBD1 identical over 8 bases. The CDR3 contains 15 residues. Germline-derived CDR1 and CDR2 are MRHNA and SNTAGT. The V segment lost 0 bases and the J segment 7 bases; nucleotides outside the gene matches: 2. This CDR3 reads CASSDSSGGNSPLHF. CDR3 nucleotides: TGTGCCAGCAGTGACTCATCAGGGGGCAATTCACCCCTCCACTTT.

The chain uses TRBV28 and TRBJ1-2; D not certain. Germline V CDR1 and CDR2: MDHEN, SYDVKM. The CDR3 covers 12 residues. V lost 1 base to trimming and J lost 8 bases, with 8 bases between them. In DNA, the CDR3 is TGTGCCAGCAGTTTATTAGGTGGCGGCTACACCTTC. Translation: CASSLLGGGYTF.

The table lists this clone with a count of one. The DNA of the CDR3 is TGTGCCAGCAGCTTCCTACTAGCGGGGGGGCCCGGTGAGCAGTTCTTC. Its protein product is CASSFLLAGGPGEQFF. The V and J genes are TRBV27 and TRBJ2-1, with 13 bases lining up with TRBD2. Per the germline V gene, CDR1 is MNHEY and CDR2 is SMNVEV (reference sequence). The trim removed 6 bases at V and 9 bases at J, leaving 11 bases unmatched. The CDR3 runs to 16 residues.